The rows below give T cell receptor beta chains drawn from one sample of a study of blood T cell repertoires in COVID-19. Repertoires were generated with immunoSEQ multiplex PCR, while TCRdb's copy carries only in-frame clones and drops some. The sample has roughly 300,000 clones; 85% are singletons. The sample was PBMCs or T cells enriched from blood (not recorded which). These receptors were obtained from a woman aged 45 to 65 who had recovered from COVID-19. The CDR3 runs from the conserved cysteine through the conserved F or W. A D gene is named only where the DNA matches it firmly. Clone size is stated in some rows and not others, as once, few, many or a class when expanded.

clone_size,v_call,d_call,j_call,cdr3_nt,cdr3_aa
NA,TRBV28,NA,TRBJ1-6,TGTGCCAGCAGTTTGATAGAAAATTCACCCCTCCACTTT,CASSLIENSPLHF
NA,TRBV7-9,TRBD1,TRBJ2-7,TGTGCCAGCAGCTTGGGACAGGGGGGAGAGCAGTACTTC,CASSLGQGGEQYF
once,TRBV7-2,TRBD2,TRBJ2-1,TGTGCCAGCAGCTTAGTTGGCCGGGGGGGCCGCAATGAGCAGTTCTTC,CASSLVGRGGRNEQFF
NA,TRBV24-1,TRBD1,TRBJ2-2,TGTGCCACCAGTGAAAAACCCGGGACAGGTACCGGGGAGCTGTTTTTT,CATSEKPGTGTGELFF
NA,TRBV10-1,NA,TRBJ2-3,TGCGCCAGCAGTGAGTCGAGCAGGGCGCAGTATTTT,CASSESSRAQYF
NA,TRBV7-2,TRBD2,TRBJ2-1,TGTGCCAGCAGCTTAGCACTAGCGGGAGGCAATGAGCAGTTCTTC,CASSLALAGGNEQFF
few,TRBV5-6,TRBD2,TRBJ2-3,TGTGCCAGCAGCGATACCAGGGCGGGAGTGGAGTATTTT,CASSDTRAGVEYF
NA,TRBV19,TRBD1,TRBJ2-2,TGTGCCAGTAGTCTACAGGGGCTCCCCGCCCGGGGCGGGGAGCTGTTTTTT,CASSLQGLPARGGELFF
NA,TRBV30,TRBD2,TRBJ2-3,TGTGCCTGGAGTGTACTAGCGGGGACCCATACGCAGTATTTT,CAWSVLAGTHTQYF
NA,TRBV5-1,NA,TRBJ1-3,TGCGCCAGCAGCTTGTGGGAGCTCAGCTCTGGAAACACCATATATTTT,CASSLWELSSGNTIYF
NA,TRBV10-3,NA,TRBJ1-1,TGTGCCATCAGCCAGGGGACACAGGCGATCGGGACTGAAGCTTTCTTT,CAISQGTQAIGTEAFF
NA,TRBV12-3/TRBV12-4,NA,TRBJ1-1,TGTGCCAGCAGTCCAGGTTGGGCTGAAGCTTTCTTT,CASSPGWAEAFF
NA,TRBV4-1,TRBD1,TRBJ1-6,TGCGCCAGCAGCCTAGGACCGGGACAGGCGGGGAATTCACCCCTCCACTTT,CASSLGPGQAGNSPLHF
few,TRBV4-1,NA,TRBJ2-1,TGCGCCAGCAGCCAAGGTTCATCATACAATGAGCAGTTCTTC,CASSQGSSYNEQFF
NA,TRBV21-1,NA,TRBJ2-1,TGTGCCAGCAGCCTTCAGCGGGAGGAAGATTGTAATGAGCAGTTCTTC,CASSLQREEDCNEQFF
NA,TRBV3-1/TRBV3-2,TRBD1,TRBJ1-3,TGTGCCAGCAGCCTCAGGGGGAGCTCTGGAAACACCATATATTTT,CASSLRGSSGNTIYF
few,TRBV3-1/TRBV3-2,NA,TRBJ1-2,TGTGCCAGCAGCCAGGGGGCGGGTGGCTACACCTTC,CASSQGAGGYTF
NA,TRBV18,NA,TRBJ1-4,TGTGCCAGCTCACCAGGGGCTAAGTTCTCTAATGAAAAACTGTTTTTT,CASSPGAKFSNEKLFF
NA,TRBV14,NA,TRBJ1-1,TGTGCCAGCAGCCAAGACTTGATGGGCCTTTCTGAAGCTTTCTTT,CASSQDLMGLSEAFF
NA,TRBV6-1,NA,TRBJ2-2,TGTGCCAGCAGTGAACAAGGGGGAATGAACACCGGGGAGCTGTTTTTT,CASSEQGGMNTGELFF
NA,TRBV21-1,NA,TRBJ2-3,TGTGCCAGCACCTCGGGGCGGGACTACGGGGGCCATAGCACAGATACGCAGTATTTT,CASTSGRDYGGHSTDTQYF
once,TRBV9,NA,TRBJ1-5,TGTGCCAGCAGCGTAGATGCAGGGGATCAGCCCCAGCATTTT,CASSVDAGDQPQHF
NA,TRBV6-1,NA,TRBJ2-2,TGTGCCAGCAGTGTGGACACCTCCGCCCCGAACACCGGGGAGCTGTTTTTT,CASSVDTSAPNTGELFF
NA,TRBV7-3,NA,TRBJ2-6,TGTGCCAGCAGCTTAAGTCCTTCTGGGGCCAACGTCCTGACTTTC,CASSLSPSGANVLTF
NA,TRBV19,NA,TRBJ2-7,TGTGCCAGTGCGCAGGGCCACTACGAGCAGTACTTC,CASAQGHYEQYF
NA,TRBV27,TRBD1,TRBJ1-6,TGTGCCAGTTGCCCCATGGACAGGGGGAATTCACCCCTCCACTTT,CASCPMDRGNSPLHF
NA,TRBV7-9,NA,TRBJ2-7,TGTGCCAGCAAAGGGGTGACCTACGAGCAGTACTTC,CASKGVTYEQYF
NA,TRBV4-3,NA,TRBJ2-7,TGCGCCAGCAGCGCCCAGACAGGGAGGTACGAGCAGTACTTC,CASSAQTGRYEQYF
NA,TRBV30,NA,TRBJ2-5,TGTGCCTGGACCAAACTTCGGGACAACCAAGAGACCCAGTACTTC,CAWTKLRDNQETQYF